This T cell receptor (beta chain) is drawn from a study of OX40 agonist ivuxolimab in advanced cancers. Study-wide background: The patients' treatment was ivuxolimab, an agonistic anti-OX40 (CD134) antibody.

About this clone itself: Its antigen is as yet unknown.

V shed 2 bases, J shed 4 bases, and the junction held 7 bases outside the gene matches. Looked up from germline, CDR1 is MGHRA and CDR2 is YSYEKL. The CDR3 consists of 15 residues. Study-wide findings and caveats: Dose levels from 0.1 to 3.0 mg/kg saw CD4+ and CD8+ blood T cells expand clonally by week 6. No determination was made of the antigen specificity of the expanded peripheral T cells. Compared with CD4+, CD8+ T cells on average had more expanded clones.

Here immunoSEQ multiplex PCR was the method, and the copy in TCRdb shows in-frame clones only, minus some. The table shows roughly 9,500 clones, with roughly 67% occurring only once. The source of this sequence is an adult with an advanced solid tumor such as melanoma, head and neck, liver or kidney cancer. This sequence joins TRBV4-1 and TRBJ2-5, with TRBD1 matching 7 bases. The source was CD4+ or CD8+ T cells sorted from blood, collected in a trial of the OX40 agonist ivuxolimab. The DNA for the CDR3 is TGCGCCAGCAGCCAAACGCAGGGGGTCCTAGAGACCCAGTACTTC. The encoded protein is CASSQTQGVLETQYF.